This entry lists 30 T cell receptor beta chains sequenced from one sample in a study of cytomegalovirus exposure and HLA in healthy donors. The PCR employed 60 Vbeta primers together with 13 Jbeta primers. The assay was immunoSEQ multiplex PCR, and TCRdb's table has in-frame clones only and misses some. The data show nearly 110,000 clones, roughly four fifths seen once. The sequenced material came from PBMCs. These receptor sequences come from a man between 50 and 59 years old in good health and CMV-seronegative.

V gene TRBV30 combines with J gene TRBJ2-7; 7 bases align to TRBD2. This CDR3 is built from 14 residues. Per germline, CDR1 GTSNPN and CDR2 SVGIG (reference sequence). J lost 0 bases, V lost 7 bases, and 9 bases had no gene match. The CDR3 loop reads CALTPAGFSYEQYF. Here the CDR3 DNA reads TGTGCCTTGACACCAGCGGGGTTCTCCTACGAGCAGTACTTC. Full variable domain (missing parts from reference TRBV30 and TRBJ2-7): SQTIHQWPATLVQPVGSPLSLECTVEGTSNPNLYWYRQAAGRGLQLLFYSVGIGQISSEVPQNLSASRPQDRQFILSSKKLLLSDSGFYLCALTPAGFSYEQYFGPGTRLTVT.

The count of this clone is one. In DNA, the CDR3 is TGCGCCAGCAGCCAGGGCCCGGCGGGGAATCAGCCCCAGCATTTT. This codes for CASSQGPAGNQPQHF. The chain uses TRBV5-1 and TRBJ1-5; TRBD1 might be the D (5 bases). The CDR3 loop spans 15 amino acids. Germline CDR1 SGHRS, CDR2 YFSETQ. V dropped 4 bases and J dropped 4 bases, with 15 bases sitting between them.

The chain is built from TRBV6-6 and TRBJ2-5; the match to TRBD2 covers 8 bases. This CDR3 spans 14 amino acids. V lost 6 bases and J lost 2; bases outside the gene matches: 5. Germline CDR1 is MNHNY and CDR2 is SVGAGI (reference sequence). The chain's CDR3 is CASRSSGAQETQYF. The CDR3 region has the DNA TGTGCCAGCAGGAGTAGCGGGGCTCAAGAGACCCAGTACTTC.

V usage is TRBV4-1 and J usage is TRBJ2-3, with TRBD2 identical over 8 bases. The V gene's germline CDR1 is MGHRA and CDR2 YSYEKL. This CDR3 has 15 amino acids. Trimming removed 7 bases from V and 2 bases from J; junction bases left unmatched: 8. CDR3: CASTGRGALTDTQYF. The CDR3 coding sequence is TGCGCCAGCACCGGGAGGGGGGCCCTCACAGATACGCAGTATTTT.

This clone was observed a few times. The CDR3 reads CASVLNEKLFF. In DNA, the CDR3 is TGTGCCAGCGTATTAAATGAAAAACTGTTTTTT. This chain joins TRBV28 and TRBJ1-4, with D unresolved. Germline CDR1 reads MDHEN; CDR2 reads SYDVKM. V gave up 8 bases and J gave up 5 bases, with 6 bases separating them. This CDR3 comprises 11 residues. Filled out from reference TRBV28 and TRBJ1-4, the complete variable domain reads DVKVTQSSRYLVKRTGEKVFLECVQDMDHENMFWYRQDPGLGLRLIYFSYDVKMKEKGDIPEGYSVSREKKERFSLILESASTNQTSMYLCASVLNEKLFFGSGTQLSVL.

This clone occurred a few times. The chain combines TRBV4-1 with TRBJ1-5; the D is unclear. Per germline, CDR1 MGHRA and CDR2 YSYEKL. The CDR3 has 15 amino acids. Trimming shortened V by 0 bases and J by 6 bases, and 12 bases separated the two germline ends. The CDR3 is CASSQESGNSQPQHF. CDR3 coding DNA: TGCGCCAGCAGCCAAGAATCCGGGAATAGTCAGCCCCAGCATTTT.

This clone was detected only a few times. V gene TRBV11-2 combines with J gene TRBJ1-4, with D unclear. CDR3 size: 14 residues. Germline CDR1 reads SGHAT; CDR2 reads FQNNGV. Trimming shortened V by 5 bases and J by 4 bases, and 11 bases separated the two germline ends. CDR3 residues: CASSPLGLNEKLFF. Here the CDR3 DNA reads TGTGCCAGCAGCCCTTTGGGCCTTAATGAAAAACTGTTTTTT.

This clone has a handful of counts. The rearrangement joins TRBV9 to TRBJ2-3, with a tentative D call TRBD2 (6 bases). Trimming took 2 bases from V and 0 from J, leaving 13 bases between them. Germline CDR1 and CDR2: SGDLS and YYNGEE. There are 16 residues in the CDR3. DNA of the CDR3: TGTGCCAGCAGCGTCCTTTCTGGGACTAGCACAGATACGCAGTATTTT. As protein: CASSVLSGTSTDTQYF. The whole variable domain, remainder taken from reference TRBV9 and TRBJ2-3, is DSGVTQTPKHLITATGQRVTLRCSPRSGDLSVYWYQQSLDQGLQFLIQYYNGEERAKGNILERFSAQQFPDLHSELNLSSLELGDSALYFCASSVLSGTSTDTQYFGPGTRLTVL.

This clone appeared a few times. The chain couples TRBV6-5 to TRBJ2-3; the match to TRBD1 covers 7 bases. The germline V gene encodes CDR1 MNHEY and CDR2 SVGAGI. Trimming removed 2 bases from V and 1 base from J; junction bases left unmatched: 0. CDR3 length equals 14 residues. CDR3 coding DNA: TGTGCCAGCAGTTACAGGGGGCGCACAGATACGCAGTATTTT. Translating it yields CASSYRGRTDTQYF.

The CDR3 DNA follows: TGTGCCAGCGGAACCACAGGGAACTATGGCTACACCTTC. As protein: CASGTTGNYGYTF. The chain carries TRBV5-4 and TRBJ1-2; a weak D match, TRBD1 (6 bases). V was shortened by 7 bases and J by 2 bases, with 12 bases between the two germline ends. Germline V gene lookup returns CDR1 SGHNT and CDR2 YYREEE (reference sequence). This CDR3 is 13 amino acids long.

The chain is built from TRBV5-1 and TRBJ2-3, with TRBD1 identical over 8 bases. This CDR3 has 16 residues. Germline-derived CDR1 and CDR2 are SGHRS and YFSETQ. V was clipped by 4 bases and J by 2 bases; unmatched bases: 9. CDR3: CASSTDGTGATDTQYF. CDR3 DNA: TGCGCCAGCAGCACCGACGGGACAGGAGCCACAGATACGCAGTATTTT.

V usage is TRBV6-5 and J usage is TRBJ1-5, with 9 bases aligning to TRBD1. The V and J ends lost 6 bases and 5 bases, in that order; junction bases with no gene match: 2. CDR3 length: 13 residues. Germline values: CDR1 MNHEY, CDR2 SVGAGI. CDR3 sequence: CASSRDRDQPQHF. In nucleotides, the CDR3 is TGTGCCAGCAGCAGGGACAGGGATCAGCCCCAGCATTTT.

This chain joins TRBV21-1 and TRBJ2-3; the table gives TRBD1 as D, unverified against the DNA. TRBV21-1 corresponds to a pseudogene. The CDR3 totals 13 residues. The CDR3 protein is CAAARVFTDTQYF. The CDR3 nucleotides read TGTGCTGCAGCCAGGGTCTTCACAGATACGCAGTATTTT.

For the CDR3, the DNA is TGTGCCAGCAGCTTGACTAGAAATCCAGATACGCAGTATTTT. It encodes CASSLTRNPDTQYF. This sequence joins TRBV5-6 and TRBJ2-3, with a tentative D call TRBD2 (5 bases). This CDR3 spans 14 amino acids. Looked up from germline, CDR1 is SGHDT and CDR2 is YYEEEE. V was shortened by 1 base and J by 4 bases, with 10 bases between the two germline ends.

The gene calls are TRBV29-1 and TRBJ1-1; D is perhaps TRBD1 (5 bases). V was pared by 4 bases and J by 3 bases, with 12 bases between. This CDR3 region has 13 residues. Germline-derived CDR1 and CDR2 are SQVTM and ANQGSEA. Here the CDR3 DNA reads TGCAGCGTTGGGGGAGCGGGGGACACTGAAGCTTTCTTT. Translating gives CSVGGAGDTEAFF.

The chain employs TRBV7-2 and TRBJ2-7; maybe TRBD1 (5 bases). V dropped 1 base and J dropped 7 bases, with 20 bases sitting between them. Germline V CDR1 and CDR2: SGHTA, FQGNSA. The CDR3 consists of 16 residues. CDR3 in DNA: TGTGCCAGCAGCTTAGGAGTTGCGACAGTAGTTTGGGAGCAGTACTTC. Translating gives CASSLGVATVVWEQYF. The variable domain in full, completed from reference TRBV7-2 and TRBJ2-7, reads GAGVSQSPSNKVTEKGKDVELRCDPISGHTALYWYRQSLGQGLEFLIYFQGNSAPDKSGLPSDRFSAERTGGSVSTLTIQRTQQEDSAVYLCASSLGVATVVWEQYFGPGTRLTVT.

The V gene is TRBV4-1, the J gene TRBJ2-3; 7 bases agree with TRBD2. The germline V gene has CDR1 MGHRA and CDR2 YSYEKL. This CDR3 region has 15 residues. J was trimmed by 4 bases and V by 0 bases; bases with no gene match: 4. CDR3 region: CASSQEAGKSDTQYF. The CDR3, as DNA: TGCGCCAGCAGCCAAGAAGCGGGGAAATCAGATACGCAGTATTTT.

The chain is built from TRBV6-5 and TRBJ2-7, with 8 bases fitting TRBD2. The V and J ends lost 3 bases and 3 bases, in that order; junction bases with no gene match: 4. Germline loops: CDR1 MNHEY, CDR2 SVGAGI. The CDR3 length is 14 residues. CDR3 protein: CASSYRGGVYEQYF. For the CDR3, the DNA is TGTGCCAGCAGTTATCGGGGGGGGGTCTACGAGCAGTACTTC.

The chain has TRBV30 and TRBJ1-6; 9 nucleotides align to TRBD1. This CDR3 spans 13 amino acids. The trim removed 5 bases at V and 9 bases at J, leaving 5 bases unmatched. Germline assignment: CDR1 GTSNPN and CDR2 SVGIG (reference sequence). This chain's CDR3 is CAWAGQGISPLHF. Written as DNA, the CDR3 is TGTGCCTGGGCGGGACAGGGAATTTCACCCCTCCACTTT.

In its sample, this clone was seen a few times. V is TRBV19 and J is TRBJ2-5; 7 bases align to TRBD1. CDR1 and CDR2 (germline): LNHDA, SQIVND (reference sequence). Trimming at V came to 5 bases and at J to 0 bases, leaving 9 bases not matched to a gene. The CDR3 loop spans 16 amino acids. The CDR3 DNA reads TGTGCCAGTAGTCCCCTCTCAGGGGGAGACCAAGAGACCCAGTACTTC. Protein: CASSPLSGGDQETQYF.

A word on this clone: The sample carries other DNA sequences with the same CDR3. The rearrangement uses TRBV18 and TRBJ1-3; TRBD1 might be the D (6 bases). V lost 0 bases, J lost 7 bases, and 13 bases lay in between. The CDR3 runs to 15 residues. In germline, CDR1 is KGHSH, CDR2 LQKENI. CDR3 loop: CASSPPGPTGNTIYF. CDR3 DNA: TGTGCCAGCTCACCACCGGGCCCTACAGGGAACACCATATATTTT. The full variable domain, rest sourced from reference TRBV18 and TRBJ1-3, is NAGVMQNPRHLVRRRGQEARLRCSPMKGHSHVYWYRQLPEEGLKFMVYLQKENIIDESGMPKERFSAEFPKEGPSILRIQQVVRGDSAAYFCASSPPGPTGNTIYFGEGSWLTVV.

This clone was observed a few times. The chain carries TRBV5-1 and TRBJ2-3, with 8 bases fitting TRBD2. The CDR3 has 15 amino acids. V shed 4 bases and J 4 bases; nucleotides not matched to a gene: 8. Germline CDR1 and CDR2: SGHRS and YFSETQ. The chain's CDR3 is CASSTSGGRPDTQYF. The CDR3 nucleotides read TGCGCCAGCAGCACCTCGGGGGGGAGGCCAGATACGCAGTATTTT.

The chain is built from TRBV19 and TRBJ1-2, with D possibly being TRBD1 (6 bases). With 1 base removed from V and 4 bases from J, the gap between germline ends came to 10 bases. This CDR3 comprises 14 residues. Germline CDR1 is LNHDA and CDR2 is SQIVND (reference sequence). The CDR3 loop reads CASSIGGGSYGYTF. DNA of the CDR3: TGTGCCAGTAGTATAGGAGGGGGTTCCTATGGCTACACCTTC.

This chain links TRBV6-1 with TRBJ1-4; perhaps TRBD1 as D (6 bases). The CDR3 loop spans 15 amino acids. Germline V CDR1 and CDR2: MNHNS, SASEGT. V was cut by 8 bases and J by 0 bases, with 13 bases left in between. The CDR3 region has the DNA TGTGCCAGCTCAGGACAGATTGCAACTAATGAAAAACTGTTTTTT. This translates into CASSGQIATNEKLFF.

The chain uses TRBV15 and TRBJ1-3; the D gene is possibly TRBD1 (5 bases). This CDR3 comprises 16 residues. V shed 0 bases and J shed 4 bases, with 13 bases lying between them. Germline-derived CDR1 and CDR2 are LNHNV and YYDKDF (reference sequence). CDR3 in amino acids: CATSRDREVGGNTIYF. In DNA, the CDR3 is TGTGCCACCAGCAGAGACAGGGAAGTGGGCGGAAACACCATATATTTT.

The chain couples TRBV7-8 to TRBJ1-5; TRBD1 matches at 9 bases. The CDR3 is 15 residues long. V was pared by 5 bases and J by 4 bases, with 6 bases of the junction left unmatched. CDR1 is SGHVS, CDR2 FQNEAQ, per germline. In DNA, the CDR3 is TGTGCCAGCAGCCCGCGGACAGGGGTAAATCAGCCCCAGCATTTT. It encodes CASSPRTGVNQPQHF. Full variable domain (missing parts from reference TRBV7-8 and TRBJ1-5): GAGVSQSPRYKVAKRGQDVALRCDPISGHVSLFWYQQALGQGPEFLTYFQNEAQLDKSGLPSDRFFAERPEGSVSTLKIQRTQQEDSAVYLCASSPRTGVNQPQHFGDGTRLSIL.

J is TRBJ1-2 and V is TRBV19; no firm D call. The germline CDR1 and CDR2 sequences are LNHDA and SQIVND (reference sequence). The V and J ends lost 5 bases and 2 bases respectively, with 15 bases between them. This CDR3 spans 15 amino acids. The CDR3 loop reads CASSPPGSRNYGYTF. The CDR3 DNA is TGTGCCAGTAGTCCACCCGGGTCGAGGAACTATGGCTACACCTTC.

The CDR3 here is CASIRTDKAFF. The CDR3 region has the DNA TGTGCCAGCATTAGGACAGATAAAGCTTTCTTT. V usage is TRBV6-6 and J usage is TRBJ1-1; D might be TRBD1 (6 bases). This CDR3 region has 11 residues. CDR1 is MNHNY and CDR2 is SVGAGI in the germline V gene (reference sequence). Between the trimmed V and J ends, which lost 7 bases and 9 bases, there was a span of 12 bases.

The DNA for the CDR3 is TGCGCCAGCAGCCAAGTTGACAGGGATAATGAAAAACTGTTTTTT. The encoded protein is CASSQVDRDNEKLFF. The rearrangement joins TRBV4-1 to TRBJ1-4; the match to TRBD1 covers 7 bases. The germline gives CDR1 MGHRA, CDR2 YSYEKL. The trim removed 1 base at V and 4 bases at J, leaving 3 bases unmatched. CDR3 length: 15 residues.

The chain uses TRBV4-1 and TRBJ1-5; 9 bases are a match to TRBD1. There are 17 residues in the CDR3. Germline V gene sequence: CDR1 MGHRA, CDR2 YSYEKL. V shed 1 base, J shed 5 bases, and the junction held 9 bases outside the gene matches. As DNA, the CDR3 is TGCGCCAGCAGCCAAGTGGGGTCGGGACAGGGCTATCAGCCCCAGCATTTT. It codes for CASSQVGSGQGYQPQHF.